This entry features one TCR beta chain sequence. The CDR3 is 14 amino acids. V was trimmed by 4 bases and J by 2 bases, leaving 12 bases between them. Germline CDR1 and CDR2: MNHEY and SMNVEV (reference sequence). The source of the sample is a study of blood T cell repertoires in COVID-19. On the study more broadly: COVID-19 samples, acute and convalescent, were from the United States, Italy and Spain. In each case, the material was cDNA or gDNA derived from T cells, B-cell-depleted T cells, or PBMCs.

As processed by the authors: Estimated nucleated cell counts came from reference gene primer amplification. Generated by immunoSEQ multiplex PCR, the TCRdb table keeps only in-frame clones and is missing some. V, J and clone size were drawn from that table, and D and trimming were deduced from the DNA. This table holds approximately 290,000 clones, about 88% found once. The receptor comes from a woman aged 55-75 years with acute or convalescent COVID-19. Material for sequencing was peripheral blood. The chain carries TRBV27 and TRBJ2-7, with D possibly TRBD1 on 6 matching bases. In DNA form, the CDR3 reads TGTGCCAGCAGTTCCTCGACAGGTACCTACGAGCAGTACTTC. Translation gives CASSSSTGTYEQYF.